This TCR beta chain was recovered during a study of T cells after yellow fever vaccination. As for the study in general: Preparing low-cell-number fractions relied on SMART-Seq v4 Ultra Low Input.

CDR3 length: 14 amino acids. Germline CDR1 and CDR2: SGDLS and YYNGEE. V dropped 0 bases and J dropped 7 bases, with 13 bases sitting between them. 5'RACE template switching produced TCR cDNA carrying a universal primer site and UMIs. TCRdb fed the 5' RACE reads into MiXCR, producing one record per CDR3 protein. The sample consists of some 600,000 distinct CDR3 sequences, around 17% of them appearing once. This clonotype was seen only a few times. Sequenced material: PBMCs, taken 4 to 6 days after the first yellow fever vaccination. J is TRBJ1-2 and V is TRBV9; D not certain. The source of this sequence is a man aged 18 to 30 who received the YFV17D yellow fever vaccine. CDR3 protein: CASSVEAGGFGYTF. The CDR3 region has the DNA TGTGCCAGCAGCGTAGAGGCGGGAGGCTTTGGCTACACCTTC.